Listed below are T cell receptor beta chains from one sample, sequenced in a study of blood T cell repertoires in COVID-19. Clones were read by immunoSEQ multiplex PCR, and TCRdb kept only the in-frame ones, dropping some. The sample has about 140,000 clones, 60% to 80% seen once. Sample: peripheral blood. The receptor set was obtained from a woman aged 50 to 60 with active or convalescent COVID-19. The conserved cysteine and the conserved F or W are not part of the CDR3 here. Size is omitted from some rows. Given values are once, few, many or a class for expanded clones.

clone size	V gene	J gene	CDR3 protein
many	TRBV15	TRBJ2-2	ATSSPPSGANTGELF
-	TRBV3-1/TRBV3-2	TRBJ2-1	ASNTKGTSGSCNEQF
-	TRBV11-1	TRBJ1-2	ASSLDAMGQGPGYT
-	TRBV30	TRBJ2-5	AWTGGYQETQY
-	TRBV10-3	TRBJ2-3	AISEGWETDTQY
-	TRBV30	TRBJ2-3	AWSLMGPSTDTQY
-	TRBV7-9	TRBJ1-2	ASSFEPLANYGYT
-	TRBV6-2/TRBV6-3	TRBJ2-3	ASSYYRTVFYTDTQY
few	TRBV6-5	TRBJ2-7	ASSQGPTYEQY
-	TRBV7-2	TRBJ1-3	ASSSGTVTSGNTIY
-	TRBV7-3	TRBJ2-7	ASSLAGGTYEQY
-	TRBV29-1	TRBJ2-2	SVGGEQGAGELF
-	TRBV5-5	TRBJ2-5	ASSLSGQGAGETQY
-	TRBV9	TRBJ1-3	ASSVGRDSYGNTIY
-	TRBV23-1	TRBJ2-1	ASSQALTSGRAGLNEQF
-	TRBV7-2	TRBJ1-2	ASSLDPTGGYT
-	TRBV18	TRBJ2-1	ASSPNQGHNEQF
once	TRBV4-2	TRBJ2-7	ASSRDTYEQY
-	TRBV18	TRBJ1-2	ASSPDTGATGANYGYT
-	TRBV10-3	TRBJ2-3	AISPGTGTDTQY
-	TRBV9	TRBJ2-2	ASSPLTGGNTGELF
-	TRBV18	TRBJ1-2	ASSAGYTGGYT